These 16 T cell receptor beta chains came from one sample sequenced in a study of T cell repertoires in cytomegalovirus infection. Their antigen targets remain unknown. Each CDR3 protein gets one entry after TCRdb re-called the reads with MiXCR. This table holds approximately 1,000,000 distinct CDR3 sequences, roughly 31% found once. The sample here was cultured CD8+ T cells from PBMCs, taken from culture after CMV antigen stimulation. The receptor source for this set is a human donor in good health (CMV status not recorded). Some clones in this sample may be carry-over from other donors' samples.

This clonotype showed up many times. The DNA of the CDR3 is TGTGCCAGCAGCTCCCCGGGACAGACGAACTATGGCTACACCTTC. Amino acids: CASSSPGQTNYGYTF. The V and J genes are TRBV7-8 and TRBJ1-2; 7 nucleotides agree with TRBD1. The junction had 7 bases not matched to a gene; V was cut back by 4 bases and J by 2 bases. Per germline, CDR1 SGHVS and CDR2 FQNEAQ. The CDR3 contains 15 residues.

Many counts were recorded for this clonotype. The V gene is TRBV7-8, the J gene TRBJ1-6; weak D call: TRBD1 (6 bases). Per germline, CDR1 SGHVS and CDR2 FQNEAQ. V was pared by 5 bases and J by 6 bases, with 11 bases between. The CDR3 totals 14 residues. CDR3 loop: CASSPQGINSPLHF. DNA of the CDR3: TGTGCCAGCAGCCCCCAGGGGATTAATTCACCCCTCCACTTT.

CDR3 residues: CASSYVKTYGYTF. In nucleotides, the CDR3 is TGTGCCAGCAGTTACGTCAAGACCTATGGCTACACCTTC. The genes are TRBV6-2 or TRBV6-3 and TRBJ1-2; no firm D call. CDR3 size: 13 residues. The V end was cut by 2 bases, the J end by 4 bases, with 8 bases between. Germline assignment: CDR1 MNHEY and CDR2 SVGEGT.

The CDR3 region is CASSQDHLDEQFF. The DNA for the CDR3 is TGTGCCAGCAGCCAAGATCATCTGGATGAGCAGTTCTTC. The genes are TRBV14 and TRBJ2-1, with no clear D. Trimming took off 0 bases at V and 8 bases at J, with 8 bases between the two ends. From germline, CDR1 is SGHDN and CDR2 FVKESK. The CDR3 totals 13 residues.

This clonotype has ten or more counts. V usage is TRBV7-2 and J usage is TRBJ1-1; tentative D call: TRBD1 (5 bases). Trimming cost V 1 base and J 0 bases, with 9 bases left between them. Germline CDR1 and CDR2: SGHTA and FQGNSA. The CDR3 runs to 15 residues. DNA for the CDR3: TGTGCCAGCAGCTTAGATCAGGGCTTGAACACTGAAGCTTTCTTT. This sequence encodes CASSLDQGLNTEAFF.

This chain joins TRBV7-8 and TRBJ1-3, with no clear D. The V gene's germline CDR1 is SGHVS and CDR2 FQNEAQ. The CDR3 contains 16 residues. Deletions cut 1 base from V and 0 bases from J, with 10 bases between. This CDR3 reads CASSLGRPYSGNTIYF. The CDR3 nucleotides are TGTGCCAGCAGCTTAGGTCGACCCTACTCTGGAAACACCATATATTTT.

This clonotype has only a few counts. The rearrangement links TRBV6-5 to TRBJ2-5; TRBD1 aligns across 9 bases. Germline assignment: CDR1 MNHEY and CDR2 SVGAGI. The CDR3 length is 16 residues. Germline trimming cut 0 bases from V and 0 bases from J; bases unmatched to any gene: 2. The chain's CDR3 is CASSYSGQGNQETQYF. The CDR3 DNA sequence: TGTGCCAGCAGTTACTCCGGACAGGGGAACCAAGAGACCCAGTACTTC.

This chain uses TRBV27 with TRBJ1-1, with 8 bases fitting TRBD1. CDR3 size: 13 residues. The ends lost 5 bases at V and 6 bases at J; junction bases unmatched: 5. Per germline, CDR1 MNHEY and CDR2 SMNVEV (reference sequence). The CDR3 loop is CASSTGGFAEAFF. CDR3 nucleotide sequence: TGTGCCAGCAGTACAGGGGGTTTCGCTGAAGCTTTCTTT.

V is TRBV7-3 and J is TRBJ2-1; the D gene is possibly TRBD2 (6 bases). This CDR3 contains 15 residues. V was cut by 2 bases and J by 7 bases, with 15 bases left in between. From germline, CDR1 is SGHTA and CDR2 FQGTGA. The CDR3 sequence: CASSLRPSDRNEQFF. The CDR3 coding sequence is TGTGCCAGCAGCTTACGTCCTAGCGATAGGAATGAGCAGTTCTTC. Together with reference TRBV7-3 and TRBJ2-1, the CDR3 gives the full variable domain: GAGVSQTPSNKVTEKGKYVELRCDPISGHTALYWYRQSLGQGPEFLIYFQGTGAADDSGLPNDRFFAVRPEGSVSTLKIQRTERGDSAVYLCASSLRPSDRNEQFFGPGTRLTVL.

This clonotype was counted only a few times. The V gene is TRBV20-1, the J gene TRBJ1-2, with 9 bases that match TRBD1. The CDR3 has 15 residues. Germline CDR1 is DFQATT and CDR2 is SNEGSKA (reference sequence). Trimming at V came to 0 bases and at J to 3 bases, leaving 5 bases not matched to a gene. The CDR3 sequence is CSARDARQGDYGYTF. DNA for the CDR3: TGCAGTGCTAGAGATGCCAGACAGGGGGACTATGGCTACACCTTC.

This clonotype was found a few times. The chain is built from TRBV19 and TRBJ2-3; D is ambiguous. Germline V gene data show CDR1 as LNHDA and CDR2 as SQIVND (reference sequence). This CDR3 is built from 15 residues. V was pared by 9 bases and J by 2 bases, with 18 bases between. The CDR3 is CARYGSVSPTDTQYF. Here the CDR3 DNA reads TGTGCCAGATATGGGTCGGTCAGCCCCACAGATACGCAGTATTTT.

The chain uses TRBV7-9 and TRBJ2-7; D gene ambiguous. CDR3 length: 13 residues. V lost 5 bases, J lost 3 bases, and 11 bases lay in between. From germline, CDR1 is SEHNR and CDR2 FQNEAQ (reference sequence). The CDR3: CASSPHDRYEQYV. CDR3 nucleotides: TGTGCCAGCAGCCCTCACGACCGCTACGAGCAGTACGTC.

The chain recombines TRBV6-5 with TRBJ1-5, with unresolved D. Germline CDR1 MNHEY, CDR2 SVGAGI. This CDR3 is built from 13 residues. The ends were cut back, 4 bases at V and 3 bases at J, with 7 bases in the middle. The CDR3 sequence: CASSSKDNQPQHF. The CDR3 DNA sequence: TGTGCCAGCAGTTCTAAGGACAATCAGCCCCAGCATTTT.

The table lists this clonotype with a few counts. The V and J genes are TRBV6-1 and TRBJ1-1; the match to TRBD1 covers 9 bases. Germline V gene sequence: CDR1 MNHNS, CDR2 SASEGT. The CDR3 is 15 amino acids. V lost 6 bases and J lost 0; bases outside the gene matches: 5. Here the CDR3 reads CASRSGTGLNTEAFF. CDR3 coding DNA: TGTGCCAGCAGATCCGGGACAGGGTTGAACACTGAAGCTTTCTTT.

The J gene is TRBJ2-4, the V gene TRBV7-6; tentative D call: TRBD1 (5 bases). Germline CDR1 SGHVS, CDR2 FNYEAQ. The CDR3 consists of 16 residues. Trimming shortened V by 5 bases and J by 2 bases, and 16 bases separated the two germline ends. This CDR3 is CASSPAGHGPKNIQYF. Here the CDR3 DNA reads TGTGCCAGCAGCCCAGCAGGGCACGGACCCAAAAACATTCAGTACTTC.

The rearrangement links TRBV29-1 to TRBJ1-2; 9 nucleotides agree with TRBD1. J was trimmed by 5 bases and V by 4 bases; bases with no gene match: 17. This CDR3 comprises 17 residues. Germline assignment: CDR1 SQVTM and CDR2 ANQGSEA. For the CDR3, the DNA is TGCAGCGTTGGAAACGGGACAGGGCGCCGGGCCTCTTATGGCTACACCTTC. Translation: CSVGNGTGRRASYGYTF.